This TCR beta chain is from a study of CD4 and CD8 cells across lung adenocarcinoma regions. This CDR3 is built from 15 residues. V dropped 4 bases and J dropped 8 bases, with 17 bases sitting between them. The V gene's germline CDR1 is MGHRA and CDR2 YSYEKL. Using its own MiXCR run on the PCR reads, TCRdb lists one record per CDR3 protein. The sample shows approximately 5,000 distinct CDR3 sequences, around 49% of them seen only once. Localized lung adenocarcinoma, a non-small cell lung cancer, affected the donors. The sequenced material came from CD8+ T cells from the margin of a lung tumor. The rearrangement uses TRBV4-1 and TRBJ1-4, with D hard to call. The TCR sequence derives from a male donor with lung adenocarcinoma. The CD4 and CD8 labels of this study may be unreliable. CDR3 in DNA: TGCGCCAGCAGCCGTACACAGACAAGTAAGGAAAAACTGTTTTTT. Translation: CASSRTQTSKEKLFF.